Detailed here is one TCR beta chain. Its antigen is currently unknown. This sample was taken from a study of T-cell reconstitution after alpha-beta-depleted transplantation in children. V lost 6 bases, J lost 2 bases, and 19 bases lay in between. The germline V gene encodes CDR1 DFQATT and CDR2 SNEGSKA (reference sequence). The length of the CDR3 is 15 residues. Findings and limits, study-wide: It was surviving recipient T cells and thymic progenitors that gave some patients high TCRbeta diversity at day 60. At one year after transplant, newly produced T cells mostly accounted for T-cell counts and diversity. After transplant, at about two months, alpha-beta T cells were reportedly derived from several hundred expanded graft clones.

The authors prepared the TCRbeta library with unique molecular identifiers. TCRdb reprocessed the PCR reads via MiXCR and lists one record per CDR3 protein. This sample has around 300,000 distinct CDR3 sequences, with 10% found just once. V is TRBV20-1 and J is TRBJ2-5; possible D gene TRBD1, 6 bases. The material was PBMCs, obtained before TCRalphabeta/CD19-depleted stem cell transplant. This TCR was sampled from a boy under two years old with acute myeloid leukemia, due to receive a stem cell transplant. As DNA, the CDR3 is TGCAGTGCCACTACAAGGGGGTGGGCACAAGAGACCCAGTACTTC. This gives the protein CSATTRGWAQETQYF.